This T cell receptor beta chain came from a study of OX40 agonist ivuxolimab in advanced cancers. TCRdb keeps only in-frame clones here, not all; method: immunoSEQ multiplex PCR. The data contain roughly 110,000 clones, 75% to 95% of them singletons. Germline V CDR1 and CDR2: WNHNN, SYGVQD (reference sequence). The germline V and J ends were trimmed by 0 bases and 7 bases, with 16 bases remaining between them. This CDR3 spans 16 amino acids. The sequencing used CD4+ or CD8+ T cells sorted from blood, collected in a trial of the OX40 agonist ivuxolimab. The receptor was derived from an adult with an advanced solid tumor such as melanoma, head and neck, liver or kidney cancer. The gene calls are TRBV10-1 and TRBJ1-5; D might be TRBD1 (5 bases). The DNA for the CDR3 is TGCGCCAGCAGTGAGTCCGGGACCATACTATTCCAGCCCCAGCATTTT. Translating it yields CASSESGTILFQPQHF.